This TCR beta chain was identified during a study of CD8 T cells in ankylosing spondylitis. Quantitative barcoded 5'-RACE was used to prepare TCR beta libraries. TCRdb analysed the 5' RACE reads with MiXCR anew, one entry per CDR3 protein. Of about 360,000 distinct CDR3 sequences listed, about 20% are singletons. This clonotype appeared a few times. This clonotype was obtained from a male donor with ankylosing spondylitis or in good health (not recorded which). The sample consisted of blood, either unsorted or a sorted T cell fraction (not recorded which).

The CDR3 loop is CASRAGQKLQETQYF. For the CDR3, the DNA is TGTGCCAGCAGGGCCGGACAGAAACTGCAAGAGACCCAGTACTTC. The chain is built from TRBV7-8 and TRBJ2-5; possibly TRBD1 for D (6 bases). The V gene's germline CDR1 is SGHVS and CDR2 FQNEAQ. The CDR3 runs 15 residues. Trimming removed 6 bases from V and 2 bases from J, with 16 bases in between. The variable domain in full, with the rest retrieved from reference TRBV7-8 and TRBJ2-5, is GAGVSQSPRYKVAKRGQDVALRCDPISGHVSLFWYQQALGQGPEFLTYFQNEAQLDKSGLPSDRFFAERPEGSVSTLKIQRTQQEDSAVYLCASRAGQKLQETQYFGPGTRLLVL.